A single sample gave rise to the 8 T cell receptor beta chains below, sequenced in a study of somatic mutations in cytotoxic T cells in rheumatoid arthritis (TCRdb year 2017). The library was built by means of the immunoSEQ multiplex PCR assay. Entries here come from immuneACCESS through TCRdb and include only in-frame sequences with V and J called. Some clones fail to appear in such tables; in the studies checked, an unresolved V gene covers under half of the shortfall, and the cause of the remainder is unknown. In this sample the table shows 17,000 or so clones, roughly 80% of which occur a single time. The top ten constitute 4.8% of the sample. Sequenced input: CD8+ T cells sorted from blood. These receptors came from an adult with rheumatoid arthritis.

This rearrangement joins TRBV11-2 to TRBJ2-3, with D uncertain. Trimming left V 3 bases short and J 1 base short, with 8 bases between. CDR3 size: 14 residues. Germline assignment: CDR1 SGHAT and CDR2 FQNNGV. CDR3 bases: TGTGCCAGCAGCTTTTCCCAGGGCACAGATACGCAGTATTTT. Its protein product is CASSFSQGTDTQYF. The variable domain in full, completed from reference TRBV11-2 and TRBJ2-3, reads EAGVAQSPRYKIIEKRQSVAFWCNPISGHATLYWYQQILGQGPKLLIQFQNNGVVDDSQLPKDRFSAERLKGVDSTLKIQPAKLEDSAVYLCASSFSQGTDTQYFGPGTRLTVL.

The V and J genes are TRBV27 and TRBJ2-7, with D perhaps matching TRBD1 (6 bases). Germline values: CDR1 MNHEY, CDR2 SMNVEV (reference sequence). With 5 bases removed from V and 6 bases from J, the gap between germline ends came to 20 bases. The CDR3 loop spans 15 amino acids. The CDR3 sequence is CASSRLQGTFGEQYF. CDR3 DNA: TGTGCCAGCAGTCGCCTACAGGGTACCTTCGGCGAGCAGTACTTC.

The chain carries TRBV27 and TRBJ2-7; TRBD1 aligns across 7 bases. Germline loops: CDR1 MNHEY, CDR2 SMNVEV (reference sequence). The CDR3 consists of 14 residues. With V trimmed by 8 bases and J by 3 bases, 10 bases remained unmatched. CDR3 sequence: CASAMGAGGYEQYF. The DNA for the CDR3 is TGTGCCAGCGCCATGGGGGCAGGGGGCTACGAGCAGTACTTC.

This clone was detected only once. This rearrangement joins TRBV9 to TRBJ1-3, with a weak D call TRBD1 (5 bases). The CDR3 runs 16 residues. Trimming shortened V by 2 bases and J by 0 bases, and 12 bases separated the two germline ends. CDR1 and CDR2 (germline): SGDLS, YYNGEE. DNA of the CDR3: TGTGCCAGCAGCGTTGGGACGGGGCTCTCTGGAAACACCATATATTTT. This gives the protein CASSVGTGLSGNTIYF.

The genes are TRBV2 and TRBJ2-6; D remains ambiguous. Germline V gives CDR1 SNHLY, CDR2 FYNNEI. The CDR3 is 16 amino acids. Trimming left V 0 bases short and J 5 bases short, with 11 bases between. Written as DNA, the CDR3 is TGTGCCAGCAGTGAAGCTGGAGCCGGCTGGGCCAACGTCCTGACTTTC. This gives the protein CASSEAGAGWANVLTF.

The V call is TRBV5-4, the J call TRBJ2-7, with TRBD1 as a possible D gene (5 bases). The CDR3 extends over 14 amino acids. Germline V gene sequence: CDR1 SGHNT, CDR2 YYREEE (reference sequence). Trimming stripped 3 bases from V and 1 base from J, with 11 bases between. The CDR3 region has the DNA TGTGCCAGCAGCTACGACCGACAGTCCTACGAGCAGTACTTC. It translates to CASSYDRQSYEQYF.

The chain employs TRBV9 and TRBJ1-2, with a tentative D call TRBD1 (6 bases). The CDR3 covers 13 residues. The germline gives CDR1 SGDLS, CDR2 YYNGEE. Trimming pared 3 bases from V and 7 bases from J, leaving 13 bases between. The CDR3 coding sequence is TGTGCCAGCAGCGCCCAACAGGGATCTGGCTACACCTTC. Translation gives CASSAQQGSGYTF. The full variable domain, its missing parts supplied by reference TRBV9 and TRBJ1-2, is DSGVTQTPKHLITATGQRVTLRCSPRSGDLSVYWYQQSLDQGLQFLIQYYNGEERAKGNILERFSAQQFPDLHSELNLSSLELGDSALYFCASSAQQGSGYTFGSGTRLTVV.

This sequence joins TRBV11-2 and TRBJ1-2; D is ambiguous. The germline V gene encodes CDR1 SGHAT and CDR2 FQNNGV. V shed 0 bases and J shed 8 bases, with 7 bases lying between them. This CDR3 spans 12 amino acids. This CDR3 is CASSLESLGYTF. The DNA of the CDR3 is TGTGCCAGCAGCTTAGAGAGTCTCGGCTACACCTTC.